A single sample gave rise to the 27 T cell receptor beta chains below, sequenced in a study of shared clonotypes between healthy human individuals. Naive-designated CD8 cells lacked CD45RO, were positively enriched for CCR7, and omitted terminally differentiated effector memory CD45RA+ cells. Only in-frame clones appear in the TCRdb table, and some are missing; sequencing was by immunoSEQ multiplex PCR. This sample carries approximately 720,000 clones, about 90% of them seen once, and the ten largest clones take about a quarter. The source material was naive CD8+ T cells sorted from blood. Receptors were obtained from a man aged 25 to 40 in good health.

CDR3 coding DNA: TGTGCCTCCGCGGGGGGGGCTCTGGGAGAGCAGTTCTTC. Translating it yields CASAGGALGEQFF. The chain links TRBV6-5 to TRBJ2-1; 9 nucleotides match TRBD2. CDR3 length: 13 residues. Germline trimming cut 11 bases from V and 10 bases from J; bases unmatched to any gene: 12. The germline gives CDR1 MNHEY, CDR2 SVGAGI.

The CDR3 is CAWDRGQGYQETQYF. CDR3 DNA: TGTGCCTGGGACAGGGGGCAGGGGTACCAAGAGACCCAGTACTTC. The gene calls are TRBV30 and TRBJ2-5; TRBD1 matches at 10 bases. The trim removed 5 bases at V and 0 bases at J, leaving 6 bases unmatched. Germline V gene data show CDR1 as GTSNPN and CDR2 as SVGIG (reference sequence). This CDR3 region has 15 residues.

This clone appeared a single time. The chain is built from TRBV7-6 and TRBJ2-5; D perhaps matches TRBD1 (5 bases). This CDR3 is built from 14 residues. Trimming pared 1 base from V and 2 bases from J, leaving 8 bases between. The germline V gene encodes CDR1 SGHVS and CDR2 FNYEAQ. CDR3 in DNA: TGTGCCAGCAGCTTAGGTCGACAGCAAGAGACCCAGTACTTC. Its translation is CASSLGRQQETQYF.

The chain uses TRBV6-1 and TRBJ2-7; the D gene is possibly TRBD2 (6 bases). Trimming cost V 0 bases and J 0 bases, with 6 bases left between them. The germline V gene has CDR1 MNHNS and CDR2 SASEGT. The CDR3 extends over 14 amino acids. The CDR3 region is CASSEASGSYEQYF. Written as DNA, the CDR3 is TGTGCCAGCAGTGAAGCTAGCGGCTCCTACGAGCAGTACTTC.

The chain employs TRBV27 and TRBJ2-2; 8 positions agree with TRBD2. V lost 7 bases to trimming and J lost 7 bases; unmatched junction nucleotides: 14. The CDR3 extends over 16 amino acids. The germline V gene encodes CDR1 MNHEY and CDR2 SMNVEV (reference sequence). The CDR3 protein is CASTEGGGRTGGELFF. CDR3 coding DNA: TGTGCCAGCACCGAGGGGGGCGGGAGGACGGGCGGGGAGCTGTTTTTT.

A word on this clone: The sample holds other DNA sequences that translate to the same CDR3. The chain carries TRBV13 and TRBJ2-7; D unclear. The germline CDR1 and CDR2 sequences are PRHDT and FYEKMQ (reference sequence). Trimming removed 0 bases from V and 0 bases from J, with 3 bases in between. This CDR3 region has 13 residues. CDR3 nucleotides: TGTGCCAGCAGCTTAGGGGGCTCCTACGAGCAGTACTTC. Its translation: CASSLGGSYEQYF.

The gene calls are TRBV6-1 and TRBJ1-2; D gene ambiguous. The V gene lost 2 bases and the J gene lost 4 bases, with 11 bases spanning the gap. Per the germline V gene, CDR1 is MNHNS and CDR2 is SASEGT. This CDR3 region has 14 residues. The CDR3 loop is CASSEPYIPYGYTF. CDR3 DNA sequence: TGTGCCAGCAGTGAACCGTACATCCCCTATGGCTACACCTTC.

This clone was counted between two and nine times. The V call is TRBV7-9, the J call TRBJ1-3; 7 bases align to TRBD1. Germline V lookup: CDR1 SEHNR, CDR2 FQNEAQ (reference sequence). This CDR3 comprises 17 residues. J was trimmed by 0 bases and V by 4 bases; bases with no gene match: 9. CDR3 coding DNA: TGTGCCAGCAGCTACCAATCGACAGGGTACTCTGGAAACACCATATATTTT. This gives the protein CASSYQSTGYSGNTIYF.

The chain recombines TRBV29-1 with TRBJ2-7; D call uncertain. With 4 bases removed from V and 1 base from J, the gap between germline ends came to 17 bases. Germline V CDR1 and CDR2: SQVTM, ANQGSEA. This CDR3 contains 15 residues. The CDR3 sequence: CSVGVSSRVSYEQYF. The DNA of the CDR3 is TGCAGCGTTGGGGTTAGTAGCAGAGTATCCTACGAGCAGTACTTC.

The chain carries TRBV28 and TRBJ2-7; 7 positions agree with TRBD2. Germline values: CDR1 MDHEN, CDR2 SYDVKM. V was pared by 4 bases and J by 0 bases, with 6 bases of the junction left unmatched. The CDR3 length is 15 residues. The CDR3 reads CASSSPLAASYEQYF. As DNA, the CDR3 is TGTGCCAGCAGTTCTCCCCTAGCGGCCTCCTACGAGCAGTACTTC.

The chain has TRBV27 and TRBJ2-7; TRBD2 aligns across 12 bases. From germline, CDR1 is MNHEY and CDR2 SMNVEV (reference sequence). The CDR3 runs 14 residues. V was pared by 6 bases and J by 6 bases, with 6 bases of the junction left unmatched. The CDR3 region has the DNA TGTGCCAGCAGACCGACTAGCGGGAGAGTCGAGCAGTACTTC. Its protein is CASRPTSGRVEQYF.

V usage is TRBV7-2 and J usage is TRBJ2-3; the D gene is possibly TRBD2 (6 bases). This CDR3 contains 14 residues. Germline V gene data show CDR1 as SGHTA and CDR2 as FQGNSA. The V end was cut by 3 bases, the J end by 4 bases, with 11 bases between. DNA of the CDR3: TGTGCCAGCAGCTTTAATAGCGGAGCAGATACGCAGTATTTT. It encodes CASSFNSGADTQYF.

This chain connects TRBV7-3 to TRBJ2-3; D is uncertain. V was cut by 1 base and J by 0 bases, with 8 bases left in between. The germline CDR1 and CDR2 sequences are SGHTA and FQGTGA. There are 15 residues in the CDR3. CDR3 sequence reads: CASSLNGWSTDTQYF. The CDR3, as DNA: TGTGCCAGCAGCTTAAACGGCTGGAGCACAGATACGCAGTATTTT.

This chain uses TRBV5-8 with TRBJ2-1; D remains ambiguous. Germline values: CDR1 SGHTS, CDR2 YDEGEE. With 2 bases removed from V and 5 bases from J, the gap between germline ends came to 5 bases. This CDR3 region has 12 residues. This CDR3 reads CASSLLNNEQFF. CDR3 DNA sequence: TGTGCCAGCAGCTTACTCAACAATGAGCAGTTCTTC.

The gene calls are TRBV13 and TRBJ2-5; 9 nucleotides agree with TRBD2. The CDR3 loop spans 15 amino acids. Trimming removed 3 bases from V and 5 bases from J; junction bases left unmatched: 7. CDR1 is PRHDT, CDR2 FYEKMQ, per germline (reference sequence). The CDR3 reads CASSFALAGRETQYF. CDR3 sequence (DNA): TGTGCCAGCAGCTTCGCGCTAGCGGGACGGGAGACCCAGTACTTC. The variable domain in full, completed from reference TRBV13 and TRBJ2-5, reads AAGVIQSPRHLIKEKRETATLKCYPIPRHDTVYWYQQGPGQDPQFLISFYEKMQSDKGSIPDRFSAQQFSDYHSELNMSSLELGDSALYFCASSFALAGRETQYFGPGTRLLVL.

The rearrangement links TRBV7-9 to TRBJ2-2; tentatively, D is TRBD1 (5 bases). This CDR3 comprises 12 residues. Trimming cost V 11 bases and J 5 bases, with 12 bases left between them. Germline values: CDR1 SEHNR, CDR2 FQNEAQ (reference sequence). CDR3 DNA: TGTGCCGGCAAAAGGGGTACCGGGGAGCTGTTTTTT. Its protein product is CAGKRGTGELFF.

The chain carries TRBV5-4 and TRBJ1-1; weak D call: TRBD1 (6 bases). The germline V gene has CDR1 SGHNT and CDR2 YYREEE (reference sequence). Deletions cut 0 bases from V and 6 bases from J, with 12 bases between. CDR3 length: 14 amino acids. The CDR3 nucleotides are TGTGCCAGCAGCTTGGGTACAGGGATGGCTGAAGCTTTCTTT. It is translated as CASSLGTGMAEAFF.

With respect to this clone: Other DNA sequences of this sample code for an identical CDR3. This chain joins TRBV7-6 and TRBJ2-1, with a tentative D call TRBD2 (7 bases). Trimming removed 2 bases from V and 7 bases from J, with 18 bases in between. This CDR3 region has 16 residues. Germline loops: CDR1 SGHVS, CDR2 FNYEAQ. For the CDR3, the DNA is TGTGCCAGCAGCTTAAGGGGGGCGGGAGTTGGGAATGAGCAGTTCTTC. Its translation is CASSLRGAGVGNEQFF.

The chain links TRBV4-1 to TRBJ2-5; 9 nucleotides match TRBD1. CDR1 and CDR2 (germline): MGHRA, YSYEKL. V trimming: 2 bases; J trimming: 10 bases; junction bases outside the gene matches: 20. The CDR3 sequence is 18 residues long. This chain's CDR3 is CASSQLLSGLGDREGQYF. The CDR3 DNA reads TGCGCCAGCAGCCAACTGTTATCGGGCCTCGGGGACAGGGAGGGCCAGTACTTC.

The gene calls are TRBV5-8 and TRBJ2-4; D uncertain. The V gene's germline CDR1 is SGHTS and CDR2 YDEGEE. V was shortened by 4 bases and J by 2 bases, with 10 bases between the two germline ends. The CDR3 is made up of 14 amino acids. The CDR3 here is CASSPRWSKNIQYF. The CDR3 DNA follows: TGTGCCAGCAGCCCCAGATGGTCCAAAAACATTCAGTACTTC.

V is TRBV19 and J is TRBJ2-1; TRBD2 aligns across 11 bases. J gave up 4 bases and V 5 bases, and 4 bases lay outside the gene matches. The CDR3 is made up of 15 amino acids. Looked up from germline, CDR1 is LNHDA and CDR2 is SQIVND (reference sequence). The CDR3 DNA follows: TGTGCCAGTAGTGTCGGGACTAGCGGATACAATGAGCAGTTCTTC. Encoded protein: CASSVGTSGYNEQFF.

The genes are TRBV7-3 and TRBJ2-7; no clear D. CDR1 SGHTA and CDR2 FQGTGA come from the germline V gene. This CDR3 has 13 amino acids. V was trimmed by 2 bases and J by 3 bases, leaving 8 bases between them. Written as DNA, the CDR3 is TGTGCCAGCAGCTTAGACATAAACTACGAGCAGTACTTC. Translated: CASSLDINYEQYF.

CDR3 residues: CASINRDHPKETQYF. The CDR3 coding sequence is TGTGCCAGCATCAACAGGGACCACCCTAAAGAGACCCAGTACTTC. The J gene is TRBJ2-5, the V gene TRBV7-9; TRBD1 might be the D (6 bases). V dropped 7 bases and J dropped 3 bases, with 18 bases sitting between them. The CDR3 length is 15 residues. Germline V lookup: CDR1 SEHNR, CDR2 FQNEAQ (reference sequence).

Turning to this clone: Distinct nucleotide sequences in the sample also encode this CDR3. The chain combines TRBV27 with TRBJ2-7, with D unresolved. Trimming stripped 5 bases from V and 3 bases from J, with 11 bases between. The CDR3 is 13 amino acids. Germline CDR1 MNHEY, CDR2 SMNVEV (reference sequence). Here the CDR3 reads CASSSGTHYEQYF. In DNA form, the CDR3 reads TGTGCCAGCAGTAGTGGCACACACTACGAGCAGTACTTC.

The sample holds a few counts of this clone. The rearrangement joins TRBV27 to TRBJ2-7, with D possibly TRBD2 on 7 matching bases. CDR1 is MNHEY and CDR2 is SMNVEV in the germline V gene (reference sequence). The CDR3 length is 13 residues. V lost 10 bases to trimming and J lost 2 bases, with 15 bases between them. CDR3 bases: TGTGCCACCTCGTCCGGGGGGCCCTACGAGCAGTACTTC. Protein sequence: CATSSGGPYEQYF.

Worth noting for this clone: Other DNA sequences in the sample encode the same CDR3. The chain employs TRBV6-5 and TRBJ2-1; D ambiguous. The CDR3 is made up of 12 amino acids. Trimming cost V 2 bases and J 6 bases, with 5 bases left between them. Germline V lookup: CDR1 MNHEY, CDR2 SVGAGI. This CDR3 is CASSYGGNEQFF. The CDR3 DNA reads TGTGCCAGCAGTTACGGCGGCAATGAGCAGTTCTTC.

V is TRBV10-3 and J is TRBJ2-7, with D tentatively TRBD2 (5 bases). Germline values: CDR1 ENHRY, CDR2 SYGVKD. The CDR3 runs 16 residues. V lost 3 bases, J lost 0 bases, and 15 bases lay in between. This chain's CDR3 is CAISDTLDTSSYEQYF. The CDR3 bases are TGTGCCATCAGTGATACCCTAGACACTAGCTCCTACGAGCAGTACTTC.